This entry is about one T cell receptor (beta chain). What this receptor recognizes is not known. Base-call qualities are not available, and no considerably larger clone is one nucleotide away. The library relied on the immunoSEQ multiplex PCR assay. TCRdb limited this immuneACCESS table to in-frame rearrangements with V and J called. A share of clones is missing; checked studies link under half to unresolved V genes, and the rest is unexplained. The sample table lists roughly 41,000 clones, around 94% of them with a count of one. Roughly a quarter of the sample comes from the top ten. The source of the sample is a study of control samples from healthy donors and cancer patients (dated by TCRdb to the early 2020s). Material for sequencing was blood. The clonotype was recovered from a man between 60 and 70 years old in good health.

The sequenced DNA: TGTGCCAGCAGAAGACAGGTATATAGCAATCAGCCCCAGCATTTT. It is translated as CASRRQVYSNQPQHF. The V and J genes are TRBV2 and TRBJ1-5; TRBD1 is perhaps the D gene, given 6 matching bases. Between the V and J ends, shortened by 6 bases and 0 bases respectively, the junction contains 12 bases. The CDR3 covers 15 residues, taking in both the cysteine and the phenylalanine. Only CDR3 DNA remains: 45 bases, in frame from the first base. Based on the germline V gene, the CDR1 and CDR2 sequences are SNHLY and FYNNEI.